This T cell receptor beta chain was found in a study of regulatory T cells in long-lasting Graves disease (dated by TCRdb to 2020 to 2023). As for the study more broadly: Antithyroid drugs had been taken for less than 3 months by newly diagnosed Graves' disease patients. Persistent Graves' disease patients were compared with newly diagnosed Graves' disease patients by peripheral blood TCR sequencing and RNA sequencing. The study was conducted in China and was registered as a clinical trial. A total of around 35 samples were covered by TCR sequencing, comprising around 13 persistent and approximately 20 newly diagnosed Graves' disease patients. What the authors observed across the whole study: Preferential use of TRBV28, TRBJ1-2 and TRBJ2-5 was observed in persistent disease, whereas TRBV20-1 and TRBJ2-1 were favored in newly diagnosed disease. Peripheral blood alone was examined, since thyroid tissue, which constituted the primary lesion, could not be accessed. Compared with newly diagnosed patients, patients with persistent Graves' disease had lower TCR Shannon entropy and fewer highly expanded clones, which suggests clonal expansion. Persistent patients shared more public clonotypes among themselves (roughly 2,700) than newly diagnosed patients did (more than 950). Sequencing and analysis were restricted to the TCR beta chain. As a limitation, the authors acknowledged that the small sample size may reduce accuracy.

Points on this clonotype: Which antigen it targets is not known. No quality values exist for individual bases; no much larger clone is one base distant.

The time point label, read with the paper, signifies: newly diagnosed GD, antithyroid drugs for less than 3 months. For both TCR sequencing and RNA sequencing, RNA was extracted from PBMCs using TRIzol. The diagnosis of Graves' disease was made according to American Thyroid Association guidelines. Patients for the study were recruited at an endocrinology department in Xi'an, China. Each patient gave 9 to 10 milliliters of peripheral blood, collected in an EDTA anticoagulant tube. PBMCs were isolated by Ficoll Paque Plus density gradient separation without further T cell sorting. RNA quality was checked with an Agilent 2100 Bioanalyzer and agarose gel, and concentration with a NanoDrop 2000. The CDR3, from cysteine to phenylalanine, totals 14 residues. Here the CDR3 DNA is all that survives: 42 bases in frame from base 1. For CDR1 and CDR2, the germline V gene (reference sequence) lists LNHNV and YYDKDF. V loses 3 bases at its end and J loses 10 bases; junction bases beyond the gene matches: 9.

Library prep was done by multiplex PCR. Sequenced on an Illumina HiSeq 4000. iRepertoire HTBI primers and Arm-PCR amplification of CDR3 regions were used to construct TCR beta libraries. PCR products were gel purified before sequencing. Processing in the source paper ran as follows. Gene usage analysis of CDR3 amino acid clonotypes used the 60 to 75 TRBV and 12 to 15 TRBJ segments found across samples. COPE and FqMerger were used to merge the filtered high-quality paired reads into contigs. BLAST was used to align contigs to IMGT TRBV, TRBD and TRBJ reference genes, and CDR3 was defined according to IMGT. Clonotypes above 0.1% frequency were classified as highly expanded clones. Shannon entropy served as the measure of repertoire diversity, while the Gini coefficient captured V-J evenness. A clonotype found in more than one individual was treated as public. TCRdb reprocessing: public reads trimmed at Q25 with fastp, clones called with MiXCR, in-frame beta chains kept. Rows with one shared CDR3 protein collapse into an entry with the most common genes and DNA. TCRdb's processing, not the study's, gives the V and J calls here. The sample profile shows about 300,000 distinct CDR3 sequences; over 15% of them were found once. The top ten constitute roughly 35% of the sample.

This sequence was found in a female donor with Graves disease. This specimen consisted of peripheral blood mononuclear cells (PBMCs), obtained at new diagnosis, from a patient treated with antithyroid drugs. The sequence joins TRBV15 to TRBJ2-1; 7 bases in between match TRBD1. The DNA sequence is TGTGCCACCAGCAGTGCCGAGACAGGGACGGAGCAGTTCTTC. Translation gives CATSSAETGTEQFF. With all but the CDR3 taken from the reference TRBV15 and TRBJ2-1 genes, the full variable domain is: DAMVIQNPRYQVTQFGKPVTLSCSQTLNHNVMYWYQQKSSQAPKLLFHYYDKDFNNEADTPDNFQSRRPNTSFCFLDIRSPGLGDTAMYLCATSSAETGTEQFFGPGTRLTVL.